The 23 T cell receptor beta chains given below trace back to one sample, sequenced in a study of T cell responses to AZD1222 COVID-19 vaccine. The method was immunoSEQ multiplex PCR; TCRdb's version includes in-frame clones alone and lacks a portion of them. The sample has some 90,000 clones, 85% to 90% seen once. Sequencing was performed on peripheral blood, taken 28 days after the second AZD1222 dose. The source is an adult who received the AZD1222 COVID-19 vaccine.

The rearrangement joins TRBV2 to TRBJ2-7, with 7 bases lining up with TRBD2. Germline CDR1 and CDR2: SNHLY and FYNNEI. The V segment lost 10 bases and the J segment 6 bases; nucleotides outside the gene matches: 9. This CDR3 comprises 12 residues. The DNA for the CDR3 is TGTGCCACCAAATGGGGAGGGTCCGAGCAGTACTTC. Its translation is CATKWGGSEQYF.

The rearrangement uses TRBV5-4 and TRBJ2-2, with TRBD1 identical over 7 bases. In germline, CDR1 is SGHNT, CDR2 YYREEE (reference sequence). The CDR3 has 15 amino acids. Germline trimming cut 3 bases from V and 7 bases from J; bases unmatched to any gene: 9. The CDR3 sequence: CASSYGRGQDGELFF. As DNA, the CDR3 is TGTGCCAGCAGCTATGGTAGGGGGCAGGACGGGGAGCTGTTTTTT.

This clone was detected only once. The chain links TRBV6-5 to TRBJ1-4; TRBD1 is a possible D gene (5 bases). The V end was cut by 4 bases, the J end by 7 bases, with 19 bases between. CDR3 length: 16 amino acids. CDR1 is MNHEY, CDR2 SVGAGI, per germline. In DNA form, the CDR3 reads TGTGCCAGCAGTTTTCTATCGGGACTGATGGTTGAAAAACTGTTTTTT. Protein: CASSFLSGLMVEKLFF.

The chain carries TRBV13 and TRBJ1-1; D uncertain. The CDR3 runs 13 residues. CDR1 and CDR2 from the germline V gene are PRHDT and FYEKMQ (reference sequence). The ends were cut back, 2 bases at V and 2 bases at J, with 6 bases in the middle. The CDR3 sequence is CASSLQRNTEAFF. DNA for the CDR3: TGTGCCAGCAGCTTACAGAGAAACACTGAAGCTTTCTTT. Supplemented by reference TRBV13 and TRBJ1-1, the full variable domain reads AAGVIQSPRHLIKEKRETATLKCYPIPRHDTVYWYQQGPGQDPQFLISFYEKMQSDKGSIPDRFSAQQFSDYHSELNMSSLELGDSALYFCASSLQRNTEAFFGQGTRLTVV.

This chain links TRBV3-1 (or the pseudogene TRBV3-2) with TRBJ1-2, with D possibly TRBD1 on 5 matching bases. The CDR3 has 17 amino acids. Germline V lookup: CDR1 LGHDT, CDR2 YNNKEL (reference sequence). V lost 0 bases to trimming and J lost 8 bases, with 22 bases between them. The CDR3 coding sequence is TGTGCCAGCAGCCAAGAGGGAGGGGCTTCTCGTGACGGGGGCTACACCTTC. It specifies CASSQEGGASRDGGYTF.

This clone was detected once. The genes are TRBV19 and TRBJ1-2; 7 nucleotides agree with TRBD1. Per the germline V gene, CDR1 is LNHDA and CDR2 is SQIVND (reference sequence). This CDR3 spans 14 amino acids. J lost 3 bases, V lost 9 bases, and 10 bases had no gene match. The CDR3 sequence: CASSRTGEYYGYTF. The CDR3 DNA reads as TGTGCCAGCTCTCGGACAGGAGAATACTATGGCTACACCTTC.

The J gene is TRBJ1-3, the V gene TRBV5-1; D unclear. The CDR3 is 14 residues long. Deletions cut 0 bases from V and 5 bases from J, with 9 bases between. From germline, CDR1 is SGHRS and CDR2 YFSETQ. The CDR3 reads CASSLGDTRNTIYF. The CDR3 DNA reads as TGCGCCAGCAGCTTGGGCGACACCAGAAACACCATATATTTT.

The chain links TRBV18 to TRBJ1-1, with TRBD1 matching over 8 bases. The V gene end was trimmed by 1 base and the J gene end by 4 bases; junction bases not matched to a gene: 5. The CDR3 loop spans 15 amino acids. Germline V gives CDR1 KGHSH, CDR2 LQKENI. Here the CDR3 DNA reads TGTGCCAGCTCACCACTCGCCGACAGGGGCACTGAAGCTTTCTTT. Its translation is CASSPLADRGTEAFF. The complete variable domain, with remaining parts taken from reference TRBV18 and TRBJ1-1, reads NAGVMQNPRHLVRRRGQEARLRCSPMKGHSHVYWYRQLPEEGLKFMVYLQKENIIDESGMPKERFSAEFPKEGPSILRIQQVVRGDSAAYFCASSPLADRGTEAFFGQGTRLTVV.

V and J are TRBV3-1 (or the pseudogene TRBV3-2) and TRBJ2-7, with 15 bases identical to TRBD2. The CDR3 contains 16 residues. Germline CDR1 is LGHDT and CDR2 is YNNKEL (reference sequence). J gave up 2 bases and V 4 bases, and 3 bases lay outside the gene matches. The CDR3 region is CASSLGLAGGTYEQYF. The CDR3 coding sequence is TGTGCCAGCAGCCTCGGACTAGCGGGGGGGACCTACGAGCAGTACTTC.

The chain links TRBV18 to TRBJ1-1; D remains ambiguous. The CDR3 runs 12 residues. Trimming pared 5 bases from V and 1 base from J, leaving 5 bases between. From germline, CDR1 is KGHSH and CDR2 LQKENI. CDR3 protein: CASSGGNTEAFF. CDR3 sequence (DNA): TGTGCCAGCTCAGGCGGGAACACTGAAGCTTTCTTT.

The rearrangement uses TRBV7-3 and TRBJ2-1, with TRBD1 identical over 9 bases. CDR3 length: 15 amino acids. The V and J ends lost 5 bases and 8 bases, in that order; junction bases with no gene match: 10. Per the germline V gene, CDR1 is SGHTA and CDR2 is FQGTGA. The CDR3 bases are TGTGCCAGCAGCCCCGGGACAGGGAGGATTGATGAGCAGTTCTTC. Its translation is CASSPGTGRIDEQFF.

In DNA form, the CDR3 reads TGTGCCAGCAGCACCCCGACAGGTGGGGTTTCACCCCTCCACTTT. Protein: CASSTPTGGVSPLHF. The gene calls are TRBV7-9 and TRBJ1-6; D possibly corresponds to TRBD1 (6 bases). The CDR3 is 15 amino acids. The germline V gene has CDR1 SEHNR and CDR2 FQNEAQ (reference sequence). Trimming took off 5 bases at V and 9 bases at J, with 17 bases between the two ends.

The CDR3: CASSFGREGETQYF. CDR3 bases: TGTGCCAGCAGCTTCGGCAGGGAAGGAGAGACCCAGTACTTC. The chain combines TRBV5-6 with TRBJ2-5, with D tentatively TRBD1 (5 bases). This CDR3 contains 14 residues. V shed 2 bases and J shed 4 bases, with 12 bases lying between them. CDR1 is SGHDT, CDR2 YYEEEE, per germline.

The J gene is TRBJ1-6, the V gene TRBV28; unclear D gene. Germline V gives CDR1 MDHEN, CDR2 SYDVKM. With 5 bases removed from V and 6 bases from J, the gap between germline ends came to 14 bases. CDR3 length equals 15 residues. The CDR3 here is CASSPTLGLNSPLHF. As DNA, the CDR3 is TGTGCCAGCAGTCCCACTCTAGGCCTTAATTCACCCCTCCACTTT. Using reference TRBV28 and TRBJ1-6 for the parts outside the CDR3, the full variable domain is DVKVTQSSRYLVKRTGEKVFLECVQDMDHENMFWYRQDPGLGLRLIYFSYDVKMKEKGDIPEGYSVSREKKERFSLILESASTNQTSMYLCASSPTLGLNSPLHFGNGTRLTVT.

V and J are TRBV7-9 and TRBJ1-1, with 11 bases identical to TRBD1. V trimming: 5 bases; J trimming: 1 base; junction bases outside the gene matches: 3. CDR1 and CDR2 from the germline V gene are SEHNR and FQNEAQ (reference sequence). The CDR3 has 15 amino acids. The CDR3 region has the DNA TGTGCCAGCAGCAGGGACAGGGGGAGGAACACTGAAGCTTTCTTT. Amino acid sequence: CASSRDRGRNTEAFF.

This clone was observed a single time. CDR3 region: CASSSRGDTEAFF. DNA of the CDR3: TGTGCCAGCAGTTCTCGGGGGGACACTGAAGCTTTCTTT. The chain carries TRBV12-3 or TRBV12-4 and TRBJ1-1, with TRBD1 as a possible D gene (5 bases). The CDR3 runs 13 residues. Trimming stripped 4 bases from V and 3 bases from J, with 9 bases between.

This clone was counted a single time. CDR3 loop: CASSGRALLNTEAFF. The CDR3 DNA reads as TGTGCCAGCAGCGGTAGGGCCCTCTTGAACACTGAAGCTTTCTTT. The genes are TRBV7-8 and TRBJ1-1, with D hard to call. The germline V gene encodes CDR1 SGHVS and CDR2 FQNEAQ. The V end lost 5 bases, the J end lost 0 bases, and 13 bases lay between the germline ends. The CDR3 runs to 15 residues.

The rearrangement joins TRBV30 to TRBJ1-3, with D possibly being TRBD1 (5 bases). CDR1 and CDR2 from the germline V gene are GTSNPN and SVGIG (reference sequence). The CDR3 is made up of 13 amino acids. The germline V and J ends were trimmed by 5 bases and 7 bases, with 15 bases remaining between them. In DNA, the CDR3 is TGTGCCTGGTTGATCCAGGGTGGGAACACCATATATTTT. This codes for CAWLIQGGNTIYF.

The chain combines TRBV7-2 with TRBJ1-2; no reliable D call. Germline CDR1 and CDR2: SGHTA and FQGNSA. The CDR3 contains 13 residues. Trimming pared 1 base from V and 4 bases from J, leaving 7 bases between. CDR3 sequence (DNA): TGTGCCAGCAGCTTAGTGGGCAGCTATGGCTACACCTTC. Translating gives CASSLVGSYGYTF.

The rearrangement uses TRBV5-4 and TRBJ1-4; D might be TRBD1 (6 bases). The germline V and J ends were trimmed by 4 bases and 10 bases, with 20 bases remaining between them. Per germline, CDR1 SGHNT and CDR2 YYREEE (reference sequence). CDR3 length equals 15 residues. The CDR3, as DNA: TGTGCCAGCAGCCGCGCCGCAGGGGAAAGTGGAAAACTGTTTTTT. Translating it yields CASSRAAGESGKLFF.

This chain uses TRBV10-3 with TRBJ2-3; either TRBD1 or TRBD2 may fit D (5 bases each). Trimming removed 4 bases from V and 2 bases from J, with 7 bases in between. The CDR3 sequence is 13 residues long. The germline V gene encodes CDR1 ENHRY and CDR2 SYGVKD. In DNA form, the CDR3 reads TGTGCCATCAGTGGGGGGACCACAGATACGCAGTATTTT. It translates to CAISGGTTDTQYF.

V gene TRBV6-6 combines with J gene TRBJ1-2; D is possibly TRBD1 (6 bases). The V end was cut by 7 bases, the J end by 2 bases, with 14 bases between. Germline V CDR1 and CDR2: MNHNY, SVGAGI (reference sequence). The length of the CDR3 is 14 residues. CDR3: CASILDRQNYGYTF. CDR3 DNA: TGTGCCAGCATTTTAGACAGGCAAAACTATGGCTACACCTTC.

The count of this clone is one. The chain links TRBV9 to TRBJ1-5; D not resolved. The CDR3 runs to 13 residues. Germline V gene data show CDR1 as SGDLS and CDR2 as YYNGEE. Trimming took off 1 base at V and 3 bases at J, with 5 bases between the two ends. Here the CDR3 reads CASSVSPNQPQHF. CDR3 bases: TGTGCCAGCAGCGTATCTCCCAATCAGCCCCAGCATTTT.